These 17 T cell receptor beta chains were sequenced from one sample in a study of Graves' ophthalmopathy and Graves' hyperthyroidism. RNA served as the template for amplifying TCR beta CDR3 regions. First-round RT-PCR employed HTBI primers, with a second-round multiplex PCR after it. Each CDR3 protein gets one entry after TCRdb re-called the multiplex PCR reads with MiXCR. The sample yields a few hundred thousand distinct CDR3 sequences, 15% to 20% seen once. Sequencing was carried out using peripheral blood. These receptors all come from an adult woman with stable Graves' hyperthyroidism.

This clonotype was seen repeatedly, ten times or more. An end of the junction differs from the germline gene, which may be a read error. The V gene is TRBV20-1, the J gene TRBJ2-7; 7 bases map to TRBD2. This CDR3 is built from 14 residues. The germline V gene has CDR1 DFQATT and CDR2 SNEGSKA (reference sequence). The CDR3 nucleotides are TGCAGTGCGAGAGGTCCAGCGGGAATCTACGAGCAGTACTTC. It specifies CSARGPAGIYEQYF.

This clonotype was observed at least ten times. This chain uses TRBV20-1 with TRBJ2-2; 9 bases line up with TRBD2. The germline CDR1 and CDR2 sequences are DFQATT and SNEGSKA (reference sequence). The ends lost 0 bases at V and 3 bases at J; junction bases unmatched: 20. The CDR3 has 21 residues. The CDR3, as DNA: TGCAGTGCTAGAGATGTTAAGGGGCCTTTAGTGAGCGGGAGGTACACCGGGGAGCTGTTTTTT. Amino acid sequence: CSARDVKGPLVSGRYTGELFF.

Ten or more counts support this clonotype. The chain couples TRBV6-1 to TRBJ2-7; 12 bases map to TRBD2. The length of the CDR3 is 16 residues. The trim removed 4 bases at V and 2 bases at J, leaving 6 bases unmatched. The germline CDR1 and CDR2 sequences are MNHNS and SASEGT. CDR3 coding DNA: TGTGCCAGCAGTGCGGGATCTAGCGGGAGGGCCTACGAGCAGTACTTC. Protein product: CASSAGSSGRAYEQYF.

This clonotype was recorded once. The chain's CDR3 is CASRQTGTGYQPQHF. In DNA, the CDR3 is TGTGCCAGCAGACAAACCGGGACAGGATATCAGCCCCAGCATTTT. The chain employs TRBV6-2 or TRBV6-3 and TRBJ1-5, with TRBD1 identical over 8 bases. V lost 6 bases, J lost 5 bases, and 9 bases stayed unmatched. This CDR3 has 15 amino acids. Germline assignment: CDR1 MNHEY and CDR2 SVGEGT.

The V gene is TRBV12-3 or TRBV12-4, the J gene TRBJ2-7, with 8 bases identical to TRBD2. The CDR3 covers 15 residues. The trim removed 6 bases at V and 0 bases at J, leaving 7 bases unmatched. CDR3 DNA: TGTGCCAGCAGCATAACTAGCGGATCCTCCTACGAGCAGTACTTC. Protein sequence: CASSITSGSSYEQYF.

This clonotype came up many times. The chain combines TRBV20-1 with TRBJ1-2; D gene unclear. Germline CDR1 reads DFQATT; CDR2 reads SNEGSKA (reference sequence). Trimming removed 6 bases from V and 0 bases from J, with 5 bases in between. This CDR3 is built from 11 residues. The CDR3 region has the DNA TGCAGTGCGTTCGCTAACTATGGCTACACCTTC. As protein: CSAFANYGYTF.

This clonotype was picked up a small number of times. This chain uses TRBV6-4 with TRBJ2-2; no firm D call. Germline V CDR1 and CDR2: MRHNA, SNTAGT. V lost 2 bases and J lost 6, with 4 bases in between. The CDR3 loop spans 12 amino acids. CDR3 nucleotides: TGTGCCAGCAGTGACGCTCCCGGGGAGCTGTTTTTT. This gives the protein CASSDAPGELFF.

This clonotype was counted a few times. The V and J genes are TRBV4-3 and TRBJ1-2, with 9 bases identical to TRBD1. The CDR3 is 15 amino acids. J lost 6 bases, V lost 3 bases, and 8 bases had no gene match. Germline assignment: CDR1 LGHNA and CDR2 YSLEER. CDR3 residues: CASSQGTGLYDGYTF. Written as DNA, the CDR3 is TGCGCCAGCAGCCAGGGGACAGGGCTTTATGATGGCTACACCTTC.

The J gene is TRBJ2-5, the V gene TRBV11-2; D is ambiguous. Per the germline V gene, CDR1 is SGHAT and CDR2 is FQNNGV. This CDR3 is built from 13 residues. Trimming took 1 base from V and 5 from J, leaving 8 bases between them. Here the CDR3 DNA reads TGTGCCAGCAGCTTAGCGACCTGGGAGACCCAGTACTTC. This encodes CASSLATWETQYF.

This clonotype was seen repeatedly, ten times or more. This chain connects TRBV2 to TRBJ2-5; D remains unclear. Germline assignment: CDR1 SNHLY and CDR2 FYNNEI. The CDR3 sequence is 13 residues long. V was shortened by 7 bases and J by 1 base, with 10 bases between the two germline ends. The CDR3 region has the DNA TGTGCCAGCATGTGGCAGCCCCAAGAGACCCAGTACTTC. As protein: CASMWQPQETQYF.

Comments on this clonotype: A read error may be the cause here, since a much bigger clone is one base away. The missing conserved phenylalanine or tryptophan at the end of this CDR3 makes a read error likely. The chain joins TRBV6-1 to TRBJ2-3; D gene unclear. Germline CDR1 MNHNS, CDR2 SASEGT. Trimming removed 1 base from V and 3 bases from J, with 5 bases in between. This CDR3 is built from 13 residues. The CDR3 nucleotides are TGTGCCAGCAGTGAAGACCGAACAGATACGCAGTATTTG. As protein: CASSEDRTDTQYL.

This clonotype was seen only a few times. In nucleotides, the CDR3 is TGCAGTGCTACACTAGGACTAGCACAAGAGACCCAGTACTTC. Protein: CSATLGLAQETQYF. V and J are TRBV20-1 and TRBJ2-5, with 8 bases aligning to TRBD2. The CDR3 runs to 14 residues. CDR1 DFQATT and CDR2 SNEGSKA come from the germline V gene (reference sequence). Trimming at V came to 4 bases and at J to 2 bases, leaving 6 bases not matched to a gene.

The table lists this clonotype with many counts. This sequence joins TRBV29-1 and TRBJ2-5, with 9 bases lining up with TRBD1. The V gene's germline CDR1 is SQVTM and CDR2 ANQGSEA. With 7 bases clipped from V and 5 bases from J, the junction kept 8 bases outside the gene matches. The CDR3 sequence is 13 residues long. CDR3 in amino acids: CSGADRGMETQYF. CDR3 DNA sequence: TGCAGCGGGGCGGACAGGGGTATGGAGACCCAGTACTTC.

This clonotype was seen many times. The genes are TRBV28 and TRBJ1-6, with no clear D. This CDR3 has 12 residues. Germline V CDR1 and CDR2: MDHEN, SYDVKM. V lost 3 bases to trimming and J lost 13 bases, with 10 bases between them. The CDR3 protein is CASSLVAGPLHF. In DNA, the CDR3 is TGTGCCAGCAGTTTGGTGGCCGGCCCCCTCCACTTT.

J is TRBJ2-7 and V is TRBV6-1, with 11 positions matching TRBD1. Per the germline V gene, CDR1 is MNHNS and CDR2 is SASEGT. V was pared by 7 bases and J by 2 bases, with 10 bases of the junction left unmatched. The CDR3 runs 16 residues. The CDR3 coding sequence is TGTGCCAGCACAAATGGACAGGGGGCAGTGACCTACGAGCAGTACTTC. Translation gives CASTNGQGAVTYEQYF.

The genes are TRBV11-2 and TRBJ2-5; 13 nucleotides align to TRBD2. The V gene's germline CDR1 is SGHAT and CDR2 FQNNGV. The CDR3 has 16 residues. Trimming at V came to 5 bases and at J to 1 base, leaving 4 bases not matched to a gene. The CDR3 loop is CASSRGTSGTQETQYF. CDR3 sequence (DNA): TGTGCCAGCAGCCGAGGGACTAGCGGGACCCAAGAGACCCAGTACTTC.

This clonotype was observed many times. The DNA for the CDR3 is TGTGCCAGCAGGCAGCCCGGGACAGGGGCCGGGGACTATGGCTACACCTTC. Protein sequence: CASRQPGTGAGDYGYTF. The rearrangement joins TRBV6-4 to TRBJ1-2; 10 nucleotides agree with TRBD1. Germline trimming cut 6 bases from V and 3 bases from J; bases unmatched to any gene: 13. This CDR3 region has 17 residues. Germline V CDR1 and CDR2: MRHNA, SNTAGT.